A selection of T cell receptor beta chains follows, all from one sample in a study of blood T cell repertoires in COVID-19. TCRdb's table, derived via immunoSEQ multiplex PCR, lists solely in-frame clones and lacks some. This table holds around 100,000 clones, about 86% found once. Material for sequencing was peripheral blood. All receptors come from a man older than 75 with acute or convalescent COVID-19. Both conserved end residues are part of each CDR3. A D gene is named only where the DNA matches it firmly. Size is omitted from some rows. Given values are once, few, many or a class for expanded clones.

TGTGCCAGCAGCTTTAACCGACAGAACCAATACTATGGCTACACCTTC,CASSFNRQNQYYGYTF,TRBJ1-2,-,TRBV5-6,-
TGTGCCAGCAGTGAAAGGGAGGCCGGGGAGCTGTTTTTT,CASSEREAGELFF,TRBJ2-2,-,TRBV6-1,-
TGTGCCAGCAGCACGCTAGCGGGAGGGATTGGTGAGCAGTTCTTC,CASSTLAGGIGEQFF,TRBJ2-1,TRBD2,TRBV4-2,once
TGTGCCAGCAGTTCCCTAGCGGGAGACTACGAGCAGTACTTC,CASSSLAGDYEQYF,TRBJ2-7,TRBD2,TRBV6-5,-
TGTGCCAGTAGTGGATTGACAGGGGTTAACTATGGCTACACCTTC,CASSGLTGVNYGYTF,TRBJ1-2,TRBD1,TRBV19,-
TGTGCCAGCAGCCCAATGGGCGGGAGCCTAGCCAAAAACATTCAGTACTTC,CASSPMGGSLAKNIQYF,TRBJ2-4,TRBD2,TRBV7-2,-
TGTGCCAGCTCACCCTCTATAGACAGCTTACCTAACTATGGCTACACCTTC,CASSPSIDSLPNYGYTF,TRBJ1-2,-,TRBV18,-
TGTGCCTGGAGTGAGGGGAATCAGCCCCAGCATTTT,CAWSEGNQPQHF,TRBJ1-5,-,TRBV30,few
TGTGCCAGTAGTCCAGAGGGACAGGGGATGTATGGCTACACCTTC,CASSPEGQGMYGYTF,TRBJ1-2,TRBD1,TRBV19,-
TGCGCCAGCAGCCGAAACTCCCGACAGAGCACTGAAGCTTTCTTT,CASSRNSRQSTEAFF,TRBJ1-1,-,TRBV4-3,-
TGTGCCAGCAGCCCCATCACAGATACGCAGTATTTT,CASSPITDTQYF,TRBJ2-3,-,TRBV7-2,-
TGTGCCTCAGCGCGGGAGCGCGCCTACGAGCAGTACTTC,CASARERAYEQYF,TRBJ2-7,TRBD2,TRBV6-5,-
TGTGCCAGCAGTCCGCTAGGGACAGGGAGGGATGATCAGCCCCAGCATTTT,CASSPLGTGRDDQPQHF,TRBJ1-5,TRBD1,TRBV27,-
TGTGCCAGCAGCTTAAAACAGGGTCCCTGGTGGGGGGCCAACGTCCTGACTTTC,CASSLKQGPWWGANVLTF,TRBJ2-6,-,TRBV28,-
TGCGCCAGCAGCCCGGGACAGGGGGCCACCGGGGAGCTGTTTTTT,CASSPGQGATGELFF,TRBJ2-2,TRBD1,TRBV5-1,-
TGCGCCAGCAGCCCTAGCGGGAGGGATACGCAGTATTTT,CASSPSGRDTQYF,TRBJ2-3,TRBD2,TRBV4-3,-
TGTGCCAGCAGTGTAAACCCGATTCCACAGGAACCCCTCCACTTT,CASSVNPIPQEPLHF,TRBJ1-6,-,TRBV2,-
TGCGCCAGCAGCTTCCGTGACAGGGGGTCTGAAGCTTTCTTT,CASSFRDRGSEAFF,TRBJ1-1,TRBD1,TRBV5-1,-
TGTGCCAGCACTCCCCGGGGGGCTGGGGAGACCCAGTACTTC,CASTPRGAGETQYF,TRBJ2-5,-,TRBV6-6,-
TGTGCCAGCACCCCAGGGGCAGGGGTGGATCAGCCCCAGCATTTT,CASTPGAGVDQPQHF,TRBJ1-5,-,TRBV5-5,-
TGTGCCAGCAGCTCGGGGTTCTTAGGAGAGACCCAGTACTTC,CASSSGFLGETQYF,TRBJ2-5,-,TRBV5-5,-
TGTGCCAGCAGCCAAGGAACGGGAGCAATCACAGATACGCAGTATTTT,CASSQGTGAITDTQYF,TRBJ2-3,-,TRBV5-4,-
TGTGCCAGCAGCTTAGGACTAGCCGCCACCGGGGAGCTGTTTTTT,CASSLGLAATGELFF,TRBJ2-2,TRBD2,TRBV7-2,-
TGTGCCAGCAGTCGGGACACGGGTTTTTCTGAAGCTTTCTTT,CASSRDTGFSEAFF,TRBJ1-1,-,TRBV28,-
TGCGCCAGCAGCCAAGACGACAGGGCGGGCTATGGCTACACCTTC,CASSQDDRAGYGYTF,TRBJ1-2,TRBD1,TRBV4-3,-
TGTGCCATCAGTGTTGAGGATACGCAGTATTTT,CAISVEDTQYF,TRBJ2-3,-,TRBV10-3,-
TGTGCCAGCAGCCTAGAGGGACTAGTTTTGGAGACCCAGTACTTC,CASSLEGLVLETQYF,TRBJ2-5,TRBD2,TRBV28,once
TGCGCCAGCAGCCAAGATCCTACCGGGTGGAGTGAGCAGTTCTTC,CASSQDPTGWSEQFF,TRBJ2-1,-,TRBV4-3,-
TGTGCCTGGGATCCGGGACAGAATTCACCCCTCCACTTT,CAWDPGQNSPLHF,TRBJ1-6,TRBD1,TRBV30,-
TGTGCCAGCAGCGTAGGGACAGGGGTATCAGATACGCAGTATTTT,CASSVGTGVSDTQYF,TRBJ2-3,TRBD1,TRBV9,-
TGTGCCAGCAGTCACTCCGGGACAGGGGTGGACGAGCAGTACTTC,CASSHSGTGVDEQYF,TRBJ2-7,TRBD1,TRBV28,-
TGTGCCAGCAGCCCGCCGGGACAGGGGGACAATGAGCAGTTCTTC,CASSPPGQGDNEQFF,TRBJ2-1,TRBD1,TRBV11-2,-
TGCGCCAGCAGCCAGATCTTAGGACAATCGGAAAGACTGTTTTTT,CASSQILGQSERLFF,TRBJ1-4,-,TRBV4-3,-
TGTGCCAGCAGCTCCCAATCCAGGGGTGCGGGCGAAAAACTGTTTTTT,CASSSQSRGAGEKLFF,TRBJ1-4,-,TRBV7-2,-
TGTGCCAGCAGCACCGAAGGGGCCAGTAGTAGCGGGAGGGCCTTGGACGAGCAGTACTTC,CASSTEGASSSGRALDEQYF,TRBJ2-7,-,TRBV21-1,-
TGTGCCTGGAGCCTCGACAGGGGCGGTCAGCCCCAGCATTTT,CAWSLDRGGQPQHF,TRBJ1-5,TRBD1,TRBV30,-
TGCGCCAGCAGCTTGAACCAGGGGTCATCGAGGGGTGAGCAGTTCTTC,CASSLNQGSSRGEQFF,TRBJ2-1,-,TRBV5-1,-
TGTGCCAGCAGCTTCCGACTAGCGGGAGTAGGGTACAATGAGCAGTTCTTC,CASSFRLAGVGYNEQFF,TRBJ2-1,TRBD2,TRBV7-2,few
TGTGCCAGCAGTTCGACTAGGACCCTTGGGCGGGAGCTGTTTTTT,CASSSTRTLGRELFF,TRBJ2-2,-,TRBV7-9,few
TGCGCCAGCAGCCCGGGACAGGGCCCTTACAATGAGCAGTTCTTC,CASSPGQGPYNEQFF,TRBJ2-1,TRBD1,TRBV5-1,-
TGTGCCAGTAGTATAGATCTTCGGGACACTTATAGCAATCAGCCCCAGCATTTT,CASSIDLRDTYSNQPQHF,TRBJ1-5,-,TRBV19,-